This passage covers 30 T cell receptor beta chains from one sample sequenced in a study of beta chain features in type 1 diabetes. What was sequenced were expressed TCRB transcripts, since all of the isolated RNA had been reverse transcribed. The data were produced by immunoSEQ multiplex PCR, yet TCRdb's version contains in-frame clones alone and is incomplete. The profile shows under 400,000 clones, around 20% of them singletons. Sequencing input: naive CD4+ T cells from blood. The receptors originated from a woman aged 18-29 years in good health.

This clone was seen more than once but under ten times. The chain's CDR3 is CASSPRQGNRVGAFF. The CDR3 DNA sequence: TGTGCCAGCAGCCCCCGCCAAGGAAACAGGGTTGGAGCTTTCTTT. V gene TRBV7-2 combines with J gene TRBJ1-1; D perhaps matches TRBD1 (6 bases). This CDR3 contains 15 residues. The germline CDR1 and CDR2 sequences are SGHTA and FQGNSA. Trimming removed 5 bases from V and 10 bases from J, with 23 bases in between.

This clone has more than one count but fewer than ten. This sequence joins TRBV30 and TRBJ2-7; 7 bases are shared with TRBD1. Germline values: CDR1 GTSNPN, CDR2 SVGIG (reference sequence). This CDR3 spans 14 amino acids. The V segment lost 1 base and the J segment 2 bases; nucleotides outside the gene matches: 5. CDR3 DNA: TGTGCCTGGAGTGCCAACAGGGGACCCTACGAGCAGTACTTC. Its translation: CAWSANRGPYEQYF.

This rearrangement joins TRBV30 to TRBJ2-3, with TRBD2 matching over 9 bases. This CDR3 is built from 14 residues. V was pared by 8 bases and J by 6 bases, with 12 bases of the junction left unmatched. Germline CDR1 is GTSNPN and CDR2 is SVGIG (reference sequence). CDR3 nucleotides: TGTGCCCATCGGGCGGGGGGGCGAAGGGATACGCAGTATTTT. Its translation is CAHRAGGRRDTQYF.

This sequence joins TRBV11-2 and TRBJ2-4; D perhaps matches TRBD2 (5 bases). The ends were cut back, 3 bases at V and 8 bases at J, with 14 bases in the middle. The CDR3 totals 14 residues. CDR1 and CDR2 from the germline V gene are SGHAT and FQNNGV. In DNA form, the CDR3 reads TGTGCCAGCAGCTTTAAGTTGGACTTGGACATTCAGTACTTC. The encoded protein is CASSFKLDLDIQYF.

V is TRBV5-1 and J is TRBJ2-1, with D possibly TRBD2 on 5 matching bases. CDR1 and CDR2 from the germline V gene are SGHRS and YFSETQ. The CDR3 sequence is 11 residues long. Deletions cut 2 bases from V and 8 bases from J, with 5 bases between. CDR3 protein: CASSFSDEQFF. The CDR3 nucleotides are TGCGCCAGCAGCTTTAGCGATGAGCAGTTCTTC.

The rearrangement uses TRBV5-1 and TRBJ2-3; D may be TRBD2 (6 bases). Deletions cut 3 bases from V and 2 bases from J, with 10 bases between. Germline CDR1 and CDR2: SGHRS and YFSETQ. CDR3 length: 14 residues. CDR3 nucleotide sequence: TGCGCCAGCAGCTGGGACTCCCCCACAGATACGCAGTATTTT. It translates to CASSWDSPTDTQYF.

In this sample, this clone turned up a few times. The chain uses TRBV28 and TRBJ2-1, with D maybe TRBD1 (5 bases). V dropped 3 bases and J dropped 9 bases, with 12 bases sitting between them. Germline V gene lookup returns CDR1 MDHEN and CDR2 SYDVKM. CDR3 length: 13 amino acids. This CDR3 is CASSLETQGEQFF. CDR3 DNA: TGTGCCAGCAGTTTGGAAACTCAGGGTGAGCAGTTCTTC.

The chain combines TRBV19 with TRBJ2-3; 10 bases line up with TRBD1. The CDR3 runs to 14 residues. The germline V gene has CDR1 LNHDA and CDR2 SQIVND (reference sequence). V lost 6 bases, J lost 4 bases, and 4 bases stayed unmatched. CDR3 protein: CASSPGQGPDTQYF. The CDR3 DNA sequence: TGTGCCAGTAGCCCGGGACAGGGGCCAGATACGCAGTATTTT.

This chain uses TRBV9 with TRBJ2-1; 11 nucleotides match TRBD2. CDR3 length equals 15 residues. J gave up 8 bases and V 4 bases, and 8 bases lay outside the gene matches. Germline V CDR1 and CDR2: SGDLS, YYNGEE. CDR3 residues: CASSPTSGSTHEQFF. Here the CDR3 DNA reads TGTGCCAGCAGCCCAACTAGCGGGAGTACTCATGAGCAGTTCTTC.

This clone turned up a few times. CDR3 DNA sequence: TGCAGCGTTGAAGATCCGCCGGGGGAGAAGCAGTACTTC. It is translated as CSVEDPPGEKQYF. The V call is TRBV29-1, the J call TRBJ2-7, with D possibly TRBD2 on 6 matching bases. Trimming took 0 bases from V and 8 from J, leaving 14 bases between them. This CDR3 is built from 13 residues. The germline CDR1 and CDR2 sequences are SQVTM and ANQGSEA.

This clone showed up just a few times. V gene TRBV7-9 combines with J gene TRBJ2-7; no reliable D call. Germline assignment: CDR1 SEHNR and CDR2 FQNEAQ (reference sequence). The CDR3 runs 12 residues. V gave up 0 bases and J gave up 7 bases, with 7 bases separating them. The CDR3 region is CASSLASWEQYF. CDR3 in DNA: TGTGCCAGCAGCTTAGCGAGTTGGGAGCAGTACTTC.

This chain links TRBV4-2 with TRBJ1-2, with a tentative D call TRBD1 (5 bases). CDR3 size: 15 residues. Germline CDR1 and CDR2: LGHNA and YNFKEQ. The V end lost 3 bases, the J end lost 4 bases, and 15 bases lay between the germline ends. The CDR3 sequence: CASSQDRQTIYGYTF. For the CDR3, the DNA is TGTGCCAGCAGCCAGGATAGACAGACGATCTATGGCTACACCTTC.

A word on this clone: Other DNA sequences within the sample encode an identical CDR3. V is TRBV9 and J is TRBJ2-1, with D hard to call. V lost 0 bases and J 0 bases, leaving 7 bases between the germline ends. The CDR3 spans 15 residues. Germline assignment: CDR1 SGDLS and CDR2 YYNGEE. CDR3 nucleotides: TGTGCCAGCAGCGTAGTTGGCGGCTCCTACAATGAGCAGTTCTTC. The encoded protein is CASSVVGGSYNEQFF.

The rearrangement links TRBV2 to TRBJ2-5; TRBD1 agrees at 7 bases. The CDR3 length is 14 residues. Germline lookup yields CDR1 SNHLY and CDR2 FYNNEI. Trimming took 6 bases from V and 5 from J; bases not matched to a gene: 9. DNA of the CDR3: TGTGCCAGCAGCACTAGACAGGGTGGGGAGACCCAGTACTTC. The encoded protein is CASSTRQGGETQYF.

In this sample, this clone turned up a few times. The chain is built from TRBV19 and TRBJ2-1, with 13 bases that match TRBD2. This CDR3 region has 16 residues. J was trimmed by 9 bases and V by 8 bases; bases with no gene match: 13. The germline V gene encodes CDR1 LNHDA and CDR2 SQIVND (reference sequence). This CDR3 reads CASFSRLAGGLGEQFF. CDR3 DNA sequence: TGTGCCAGTTTCTCCCGACTAGCGGGAGGATTAGGTGAGCAGTTCTTC.

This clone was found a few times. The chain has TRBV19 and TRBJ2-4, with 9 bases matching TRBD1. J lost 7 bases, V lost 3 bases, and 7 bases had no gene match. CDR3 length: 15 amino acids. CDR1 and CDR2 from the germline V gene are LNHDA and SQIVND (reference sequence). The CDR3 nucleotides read TGTGCCAGTAGTATTGGAGGACAGGGGAGCAACATTCAGTACTTC. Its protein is CASSIGGQGSNIQYF.

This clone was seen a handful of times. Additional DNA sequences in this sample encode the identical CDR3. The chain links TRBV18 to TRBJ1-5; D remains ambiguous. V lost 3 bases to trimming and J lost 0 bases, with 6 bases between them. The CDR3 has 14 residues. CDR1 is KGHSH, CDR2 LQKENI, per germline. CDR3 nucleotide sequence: TGTGCCAGCTCACCGACATATAGCAATCAGCCCCAGCATTTT. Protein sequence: CASSPTYSNQPQHF.

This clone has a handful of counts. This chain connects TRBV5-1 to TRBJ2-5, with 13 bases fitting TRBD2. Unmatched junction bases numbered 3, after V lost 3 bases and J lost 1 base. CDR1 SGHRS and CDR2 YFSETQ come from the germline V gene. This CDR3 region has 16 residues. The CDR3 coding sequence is TGCGCCAGCAGCTCGACTAGCGGGAGGCCCCAAGAGACCCAGTACTTC. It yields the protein CASSSTSGRPQETQYF.

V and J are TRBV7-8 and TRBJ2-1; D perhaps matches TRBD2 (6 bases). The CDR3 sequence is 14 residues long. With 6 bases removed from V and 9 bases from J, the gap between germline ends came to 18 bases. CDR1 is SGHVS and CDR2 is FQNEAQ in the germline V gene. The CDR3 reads CASSFDGGPSEQFF. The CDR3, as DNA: TGTGCCAGCAGTTTTGATGGAGGGCCAAGTGAGCAGTTCTTC.

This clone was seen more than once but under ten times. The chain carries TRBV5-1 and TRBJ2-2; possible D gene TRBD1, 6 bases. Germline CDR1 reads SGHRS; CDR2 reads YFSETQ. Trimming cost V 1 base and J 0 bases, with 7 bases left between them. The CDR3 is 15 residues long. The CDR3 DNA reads TGCGCCAGCAGCTTGCAGGGGCCGAACACCGGGGAGCTGTTTTTT. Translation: CASSLQGPNTGELFF.

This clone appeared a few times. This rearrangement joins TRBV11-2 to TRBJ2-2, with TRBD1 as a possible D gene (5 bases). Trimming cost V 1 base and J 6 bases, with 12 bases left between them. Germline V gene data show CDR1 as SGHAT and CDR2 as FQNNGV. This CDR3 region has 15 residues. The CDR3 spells CASSLGGHIAGELFF. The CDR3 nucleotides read TGTGCCAGCAGCTTAGGTGGACATATTGCCGGGGAGCTGTTTTTT.

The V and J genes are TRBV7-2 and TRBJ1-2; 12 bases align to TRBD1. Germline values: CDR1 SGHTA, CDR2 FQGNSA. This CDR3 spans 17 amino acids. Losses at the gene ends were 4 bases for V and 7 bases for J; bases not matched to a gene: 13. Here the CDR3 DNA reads TGTGCCAGCAGCTCCCGGGACAGGGGGCCCCTGGGAACTGGCTACACCTTC. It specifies CASSSRDRGPLGTGYTF.

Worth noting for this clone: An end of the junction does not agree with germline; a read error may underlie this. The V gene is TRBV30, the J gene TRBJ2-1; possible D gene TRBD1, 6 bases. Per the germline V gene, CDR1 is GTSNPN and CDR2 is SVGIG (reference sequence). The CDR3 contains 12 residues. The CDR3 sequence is CAWSVLNYREIF. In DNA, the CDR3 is TGTGCCTGGAGTGTATTGAACTACAGGGAGATCTTC. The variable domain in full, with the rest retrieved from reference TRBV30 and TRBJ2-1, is SQTIHQWPATLVQPVGSPLSLECTVEGTSNPNLYWYRQAAGRGLQLLFYSVGIGQISSEVPQNLSASRPQDRQFILSSKKLLLSDSGFYLCAWSVLNYREIFGPGTRLTVL.

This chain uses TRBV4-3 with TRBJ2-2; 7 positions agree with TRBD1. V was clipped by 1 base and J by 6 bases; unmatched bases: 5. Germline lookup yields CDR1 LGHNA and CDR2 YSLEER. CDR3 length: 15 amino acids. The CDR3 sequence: CASSQGAGGPGELFF. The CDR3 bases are TGCGCCAGCAGCCAAGGGGCAGGGGGACCCGGGGAGCTGTTTTTT.

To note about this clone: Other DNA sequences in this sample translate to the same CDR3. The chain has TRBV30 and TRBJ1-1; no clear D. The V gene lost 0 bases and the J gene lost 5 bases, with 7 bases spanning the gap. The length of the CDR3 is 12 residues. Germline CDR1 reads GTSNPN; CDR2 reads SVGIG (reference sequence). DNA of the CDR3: TGTGCCTGGAGTGTACGGGGAACTGAAGCTTTCTTT. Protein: CAWSVRGTEAFF.

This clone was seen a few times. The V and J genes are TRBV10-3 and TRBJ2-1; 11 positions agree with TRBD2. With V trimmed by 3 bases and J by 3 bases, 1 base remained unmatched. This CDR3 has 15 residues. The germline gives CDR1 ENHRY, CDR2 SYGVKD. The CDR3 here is CAISDLAGGYNEQFF. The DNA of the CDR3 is TGTGCCATCAGTGACCTAGCGGGGGGCTACAATGAGCAGTTCTTC.

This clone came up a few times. CDR3 DNA: TGCAGCGCCAGACAAGGACAGTTCTCCTACGAGCAGTACTTC. Amino acid sequence: CSARQGQFSYEQYF. The chain has TRBV29-1 and TRBJ2-7; a weak D match, TRBD1 (6 bases). The length of the CDR3 is 14 residues. Between the trimmed V and J ends, which lost 7 bases and 0 bases, there was a span of 16 bases. The germline gives CDR1 SQVTM, CDR2 ANQGSEA.

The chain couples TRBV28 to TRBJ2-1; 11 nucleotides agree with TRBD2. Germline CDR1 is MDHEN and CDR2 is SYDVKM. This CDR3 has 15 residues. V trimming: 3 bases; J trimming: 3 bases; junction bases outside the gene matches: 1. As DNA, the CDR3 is TGTGCCAGCAGTTTTAGCGGGAGGGACTACAATGAGCAGTTCTTC. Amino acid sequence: CASSFSGRDYNEQFF.

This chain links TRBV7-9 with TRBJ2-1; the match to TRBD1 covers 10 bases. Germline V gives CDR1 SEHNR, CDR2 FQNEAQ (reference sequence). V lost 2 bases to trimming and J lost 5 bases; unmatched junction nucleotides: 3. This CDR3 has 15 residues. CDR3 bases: TGTGCCAGCAGCTTATGGACAGGGGGGGACAATGAGCAGTTCTTC. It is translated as CASSLWTGGDNEQFF.

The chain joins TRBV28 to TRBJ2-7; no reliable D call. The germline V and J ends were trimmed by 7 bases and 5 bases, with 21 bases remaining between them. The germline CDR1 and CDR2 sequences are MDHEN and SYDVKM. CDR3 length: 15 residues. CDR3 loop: CASTSGEAAPHEQYF. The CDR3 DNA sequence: TGTGCCAGCACCTCCGGCGAGGCCGCACCCCACGAGCAGTACTTC.